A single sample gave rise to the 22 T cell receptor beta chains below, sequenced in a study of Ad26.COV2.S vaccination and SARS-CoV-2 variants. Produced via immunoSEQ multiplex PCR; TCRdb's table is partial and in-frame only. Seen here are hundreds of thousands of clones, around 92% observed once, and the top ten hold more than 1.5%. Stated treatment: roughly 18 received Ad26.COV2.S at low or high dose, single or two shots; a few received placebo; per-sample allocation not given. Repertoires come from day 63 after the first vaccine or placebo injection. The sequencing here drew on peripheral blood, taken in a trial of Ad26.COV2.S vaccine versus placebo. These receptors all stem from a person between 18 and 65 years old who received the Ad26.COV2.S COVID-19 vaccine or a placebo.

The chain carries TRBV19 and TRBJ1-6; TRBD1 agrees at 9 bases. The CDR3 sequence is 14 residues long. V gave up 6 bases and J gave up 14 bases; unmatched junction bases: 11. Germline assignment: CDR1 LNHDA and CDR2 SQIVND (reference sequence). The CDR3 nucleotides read TGTGCCAGTAGCCAGGACAGGGGAGAAAGGGCCCTCCACTTT. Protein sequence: CASSQDRGERALHF.

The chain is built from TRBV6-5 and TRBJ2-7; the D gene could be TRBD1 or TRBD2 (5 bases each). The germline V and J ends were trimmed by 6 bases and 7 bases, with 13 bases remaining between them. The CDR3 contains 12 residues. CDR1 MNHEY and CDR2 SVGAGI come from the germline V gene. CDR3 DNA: TGTGCCAGCAGGGGGACCCCGGGGGAGCAGTACTTC. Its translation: CASRGTPGEQYF.

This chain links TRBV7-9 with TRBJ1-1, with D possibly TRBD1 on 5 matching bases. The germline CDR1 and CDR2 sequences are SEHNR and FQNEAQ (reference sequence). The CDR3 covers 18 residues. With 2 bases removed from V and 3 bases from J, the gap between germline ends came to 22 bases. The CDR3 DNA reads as TGTGCCAGCAGCTTAACGTATGTAGGGAAAGGGGCACACACTGAAGCTTTCTTT. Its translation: CASSLTYVGKGAHTEAFF.

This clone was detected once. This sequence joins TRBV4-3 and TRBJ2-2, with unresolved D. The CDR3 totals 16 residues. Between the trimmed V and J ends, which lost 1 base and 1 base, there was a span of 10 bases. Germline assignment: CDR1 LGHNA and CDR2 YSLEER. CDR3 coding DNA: TGCGCCAGCAGCCAAGGATTTGAAAGGAACACCGGGGAGCTGTTTTTT. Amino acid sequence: CASSQGFERNTGELFF.

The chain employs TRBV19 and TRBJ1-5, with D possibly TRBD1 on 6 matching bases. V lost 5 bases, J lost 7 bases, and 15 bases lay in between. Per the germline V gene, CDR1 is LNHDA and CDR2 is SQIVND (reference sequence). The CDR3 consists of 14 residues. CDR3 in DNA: TGTGCCAGTAGTTGGTCGCAGGGGACGCAGCCCCAGCATTTT. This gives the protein CASSWSQGTQPQHF.

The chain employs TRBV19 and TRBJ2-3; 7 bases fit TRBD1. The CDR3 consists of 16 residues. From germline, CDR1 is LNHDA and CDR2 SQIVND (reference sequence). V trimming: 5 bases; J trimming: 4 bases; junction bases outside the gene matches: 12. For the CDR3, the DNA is TGTGCCAGTAGTTTCGGTACAGGGGACAAATCAGATACGCAGTATTTT. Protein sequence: CASSFGTGDKSDTQYF.

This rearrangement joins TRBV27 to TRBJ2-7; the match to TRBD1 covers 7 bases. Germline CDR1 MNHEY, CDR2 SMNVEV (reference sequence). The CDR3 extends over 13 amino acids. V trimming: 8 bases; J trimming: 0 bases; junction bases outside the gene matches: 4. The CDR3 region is CASATGNSYEQYF. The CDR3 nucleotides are TGTGCCAGCGCGACAGGGAACTCCTACGAGCAGTACTTC.

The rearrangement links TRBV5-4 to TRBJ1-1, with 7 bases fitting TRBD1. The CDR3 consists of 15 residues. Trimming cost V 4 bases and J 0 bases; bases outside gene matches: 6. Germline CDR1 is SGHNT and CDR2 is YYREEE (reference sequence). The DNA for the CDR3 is TGTGCCAGCAGCCCCCCTACAGGGGTGAACACTGAAGCTTTCTTT. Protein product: CASSPPTGVNTEAFF.

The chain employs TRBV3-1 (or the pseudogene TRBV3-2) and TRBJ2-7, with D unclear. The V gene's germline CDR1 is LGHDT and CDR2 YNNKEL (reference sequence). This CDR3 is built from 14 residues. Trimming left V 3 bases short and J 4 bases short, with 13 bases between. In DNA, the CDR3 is TGTGCCAGCAGCCATACCCAAGGACCATACGAGCAGTACTTC. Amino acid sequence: CASSHTQGPYEQYF.

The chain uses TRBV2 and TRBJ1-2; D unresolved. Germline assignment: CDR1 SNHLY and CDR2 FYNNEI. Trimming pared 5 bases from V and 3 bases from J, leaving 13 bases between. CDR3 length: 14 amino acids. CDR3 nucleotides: TGTGCCAGCAGTCGTGGCTATGCGTACTATGGCTACACCTTC. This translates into CASSRGYAYYGYTF. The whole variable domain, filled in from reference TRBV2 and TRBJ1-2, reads EPEVTQTPSHQVTQMGQEVILRCVPISNHLYFYWYRQILGQKVEFLVSFYNNEISEKSEIFDDQFSVERPDGSNFTLKIRSTKLEDSAMYFCASSRGYAYYGYTFGSGTRLTVV.

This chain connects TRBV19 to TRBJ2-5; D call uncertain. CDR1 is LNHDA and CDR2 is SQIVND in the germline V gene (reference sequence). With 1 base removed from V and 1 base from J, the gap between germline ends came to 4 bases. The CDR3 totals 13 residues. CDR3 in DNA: TGTGCCAGTAGTATAGGCTCCCAAGAGACCCAGTACTTC. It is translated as CASSIGSQETQYF.

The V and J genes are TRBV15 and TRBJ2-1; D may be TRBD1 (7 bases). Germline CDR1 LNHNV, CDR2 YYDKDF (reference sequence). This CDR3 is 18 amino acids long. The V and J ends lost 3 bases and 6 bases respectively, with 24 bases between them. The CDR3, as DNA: TGTGCCACCAGCAGCTACATGGAACCTCCCAGGGGGGTCAATGAGCAGTTCTTC. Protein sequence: CATSSYMEPPRGVNEQFF.

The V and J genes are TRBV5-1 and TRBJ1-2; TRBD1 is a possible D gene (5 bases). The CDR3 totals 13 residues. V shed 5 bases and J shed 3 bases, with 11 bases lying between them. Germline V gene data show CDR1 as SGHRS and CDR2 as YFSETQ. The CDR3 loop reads CASRRGADYGYTF. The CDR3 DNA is TGCGCCAGCAGAAGGGGCGCTGACTATGGCTACACCTTC.

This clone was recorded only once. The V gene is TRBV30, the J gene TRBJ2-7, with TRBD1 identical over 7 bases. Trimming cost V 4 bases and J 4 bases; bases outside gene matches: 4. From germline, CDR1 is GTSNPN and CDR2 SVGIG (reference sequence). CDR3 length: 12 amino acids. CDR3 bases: TGTGCCTGGACGGACAGGAGTTACGAGCAGTACTTC. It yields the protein CAWTDRSYEQYF.

The CDR3 DNA sequence: TGTGCCTGGAGTGTACGGGGAGCCGCGAACACCGGGGAGCTGTTTTTT. Translating it yields CAWSVRGAANTGELFF. The V gene is TRBV30, the J gene TRBJ2-2; tentatively, D is TRBD2 (5 bases). CDR1 and CDR2 (germline): GTSNPN, SVGIG (reference sequence). Trimming left V 0 bases short and J 0 bases short, with 11 bases between. The CDR3 is 16 residues long.

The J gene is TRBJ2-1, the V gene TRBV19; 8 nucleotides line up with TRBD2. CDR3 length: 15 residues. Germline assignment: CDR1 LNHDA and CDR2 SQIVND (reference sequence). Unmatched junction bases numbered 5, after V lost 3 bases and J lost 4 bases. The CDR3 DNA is TGTGCCAGTAGTATGACAAGCGGGGGTTACAATGAGCAGTTCTTC. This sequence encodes CASSMTSGGYNEQFF. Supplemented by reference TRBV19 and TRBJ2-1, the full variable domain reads DGGITQSPKYLFRKEGQNVTLSCEQNLNHDAMYWYRQDPGQGLRLIYYSQIVNDFQKGDIAEGYSVSREKKESFPLTVTSAQKNPTAFYLCASSMTSGGYNEQFFGPGTRLTVL.

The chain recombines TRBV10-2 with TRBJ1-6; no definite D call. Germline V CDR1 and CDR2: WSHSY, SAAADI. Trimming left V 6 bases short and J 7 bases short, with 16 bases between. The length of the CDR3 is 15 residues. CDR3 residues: CASSDGYLKNSPLHF. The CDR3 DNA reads TGCGCCAGCAGCGACGGATACCTGAAGAATTCACCCCTCCACTTT.

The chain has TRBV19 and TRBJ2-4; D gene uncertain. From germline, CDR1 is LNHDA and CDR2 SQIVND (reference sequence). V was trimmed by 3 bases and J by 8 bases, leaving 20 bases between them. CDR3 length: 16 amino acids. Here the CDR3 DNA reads TGTGCCAGTAGTATGCAAGTTGGGCCGCGTTTCCACATTCAGTACTTC. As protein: CASSMQVGPRFHIQYF.

The CDR3 region is CASANYGQQYF. The CDR3 nucleotides are TGTGCCAGCGCGAACTACGGCCAGCAGTACTTC. The chain couples TRBV27 to TRBJ2-7; D is ambiguous. V gave up 8 bases and J gave up 8 bases, with 13 bases separating them. The CDR3 totals 11 residues. Germline lookup yields CDR1 MNHEY and CDR2 SMNVEV (reference sequence).

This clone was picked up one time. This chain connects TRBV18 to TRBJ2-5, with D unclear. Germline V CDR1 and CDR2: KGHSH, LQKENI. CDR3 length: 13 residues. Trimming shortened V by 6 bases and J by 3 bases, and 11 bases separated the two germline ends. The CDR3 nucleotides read TGTGCCAGCTCCCCTGGACGCGAAGAGACCCAGTACTTC. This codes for CASSPGREETQYF.

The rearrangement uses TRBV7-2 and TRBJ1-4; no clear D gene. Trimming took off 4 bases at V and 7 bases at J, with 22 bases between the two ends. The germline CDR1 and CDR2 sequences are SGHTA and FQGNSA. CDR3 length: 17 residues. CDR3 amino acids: CASSSGPRRGIGEKLFF. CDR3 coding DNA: TGTGCCAGCAGCTCCGGGCCAAGGAGAGGAATAGGTGAAAAACTGTTTTTT.

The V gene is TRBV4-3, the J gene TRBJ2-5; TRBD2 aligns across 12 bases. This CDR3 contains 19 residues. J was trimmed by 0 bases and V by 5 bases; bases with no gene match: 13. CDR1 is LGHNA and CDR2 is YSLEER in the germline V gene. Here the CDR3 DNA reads TGCGCCAGCAGCGACCGACTAGCGGGGGTCCTGAAGTACCAAGAGACCCAGTACTTC. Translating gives CASSDRLAGVLKYQETQYF.